These 15 T cell receptor beta chains came from one sample sequenced in a study of blood T cell repertoires in COVID-19. Assay used: immunoSEQ multiplex PCR; TCRdb lists only in-frame clones, some missing. This sample has over 200,000 clones; roughly 88% occur once, and the top ten carry roughly 3.7%. Sequenced sample: PBMCs or T cells enriched from blood (not recorded which). The receptors originated from a woman aged 30 to 39 who had been exposed to COVID-19.

This clone was recorded only once. The chain is built from TRBV28 and TRBJ2-3, with 7 bases identical to TRBD1. Per germline, CDR1 MDHEN and CDR2 SYDVKM. The trim removed 4 bases at V and 1 base at J, leaving 5 bases unmatched. CDR3 length equals 15 residues. This chain's CDR3 is CASSSPGQRTDTQYF. The CDR3 DNA is TGTGCCAGCAGTTCCCCGGGACAGCGCACAGATACGCAGTATTTT.

V usage is TRBV5-5 and J usage is TRBJ2-2; possibly TRBD1 for D (5 bases). The CDR3 is made up of 14 amino acids. V was cut by 0 bases and J by 4 bases, with 7 bases left in between. Germline assignment: CDR1 SGHKS and CDR2 YYEKEE (reference sequence). The CDR3 DNA sequence: TGTGCCAGCAGCTTGGGACAGATCACCGGGGAGCTGTTTTTT. Protein sequence: CASSLGQITGELFF.

The chain joins TRBV28 to TRBJ1-6, with D unclear. Trimming took 6 bases from V and 6 from J, leaving 12 bases between them. The germline V gene encodes CDR1 MDHEN and CDR2 SYDVKM. CDR3 length: 14 residues. The CDR3 nucleotides are TGTGCCAGCAGCCAAACACCTTTTAATTCACCCCTCCACTTT. Protein: CASSQTPFNSPLHF.

The chain couples TRBV5-5 to TRBJ2-3; weak D call: TRBD1 (5 bases). This CDR3 is 18 amino acids long. Germline-derived CDR1 and CDR2 are SGHKS and YYEKEE (reference sequence). V lost 5 bases and J 4 bases, leaving 26 bases between the germline ends. The CDR3 region is CASRAYGIQGIVPDTQYF. DNA of the CDR3: TGTGCCAGCAGAGCTTATGGTATTCAGGGAATAGTTCCAGATACGCAGTATTTT.

The chain links TRBV2 to TRBJ2-1, with 13 nucleotides matching TRBD2. This CDR3 region has 16 residues. J lost 9 bases, V lost 7 bases, and 12 bases had no gene match. Germline CDR1 and CDR2: SNHLY and FYNNEI. The CDR3 nucleotides are TGTGCCAGCATGTCAGGACGACTAGCGGGGGGATTTGAGCAGTTCTTC. Residues: CASMSGRLAGGFEQFF. Filled out from reference TRBV2 and TRBJ2-1, the complete variable domain reads EPEVTQTPSHQVTQMGQEVILRCVPISNHLYFYWYRQILGQKVEFLVSFYNNEISEKSEIFDDQFSVERPDGSNFTLKIRSTKLEDSAMYFCASMSGRLAGGFEQFFGPGTRLTVL.

The chain links TRBV4-1 to TRBJ1-3; maybe TRBD1 (5 bases). The germline V gene has CDR1 MGHRA and CDR2 YSYEKL. Trimming took off 1 base at V and 0 bases at J, with 10 bases between the two ends. The CDR3 spans 16 residues. CDR3 in amino acids: CASSQVGAVSGNTIYF. CDR3 sequence (DNA): TGCGCCAGCAGCCAAGTTGGGGCAGTCTCTGGAAACACCATATATTTT.

The rearrangement joins TRBV29-1 to TRBJ2-1, with D possibly being TRBD2 (5 bases). This CDR3 spans 15 amino acids. V was pared by 2 bases and J by 0 bases, with 11 bases between. From germline, CDR1 is SQVTM and CDR2 ANQGSEA. CDR3 nucleotide sequence: TGCAGCGTTGAATACGGGAAGAGCTCCTACAATGAGCAGTTCTTC. Its translation is CSVEYGKSSYNEQFF.

The chain has TRBV29-1 and TRBJ2-1; D is uncertain. The V end lost 6 bases, the J end lost 8 bases, and 14 bases lay between the germline ends. The V gene's germline CDR1 is SQVTM and CDR2 ANQGSEA. The CDR3 contains 12 residues. CDR3 coding DNA: TGCAGCGTAGGAGTGGTCCTAGATGAGCAGTTCTTC. As protein: CSVGVVLDEQFF.

This rearrangement joins TRBV27 to TRBJ1-3, with D possibly being TRBD1 (5 bases). This CDR3 has 14 residues. Looked up from germline, CDR1 is MNHEY and CDR2 is SMNVEV (reference sequence). The V end lost 2 bases, the J end lost 4 bases, and 9 bases lay between the germline ends. CDR3 loop: CASSLGGVGNTIYF. The CDR3 bases are TGTGCCAGCAGTTTAGGGGGGGTAGGAAACACCATATATTTT.

The J gene is TRBJ2-7, the V gene TRBV6-1; the D gene is possibly TRBD1 (5 bases). The CDR3 has 14 amino acids. Germline V gives CDR1 MNHNS, CDR2 SASEGT. The ends were cut back, 0 bases at V and 3 bases at J, with 9 bases in the middle. The DNA of the CDR3 is TGTGCCAGCAGTGAAGCGGACGACAGCTACGAGCAGTACTTC. Encoded protein: CASSEADDSYEQYF.

V is TRBV4-1 and J is TRBJ2-5; the match to TRBD2 covers 8 bases. Unmatched junction bases numbered 14, after V lost 3 bases and J lost 2 bases. CDR1 and CDR2 from the germline V gene are MGHRA and YSYEKL. The CDR3 loop spans 18 amino acids. CDR3 protein: CASSQGIAGSQGQETQYF. CDR3 DNA: TGCGCCAGCAGCCAGGGAATAGCGGGATCTCAAGGTCAAGAGACCCAGTACTTC.

This sequence joins TRBV5-1 and TRBJ1-6, with 8 bases lining up with TRBD1. CDR1 SGHRS and CDR2 YFSETQ come from the germline V gene. J was trimmed by 10 bases and V by 4 bases; bases with no gene match: 7. There are 14 residues in the CDR3. The chain's CDR3 is CASSPGQGESPLHF. DNA of the CDR3: TGCGCCAGCAGCCCCGGACAGGGAGAATCACCCCTCCACTTT. Supplemented by reference TRBV5-1 and TRBJ1-6, the full variable domain reads KAGVTQTPRYLIKTRGQQVTLSCSPISGHRSVSWYQQTPGQGLQFLFEYFSETQRNKGNFPGRFSGRQFSNSRSEMNVSTLELGDSALYLCASSPGQGESPLHFGNGTRLTVT.

CDR3 coding DNA: TGCGCCAGCAGCCAAGAGGGGCACAGGGCCGGCACCTTC. The encoded protein is CASSQEGHRAGTF. The chain employs TRBV4-1 and TRBJ1-2; possible D gene TRBD1, 6 bases. Per the germline V gene, CDR1 is MGHRA and CDR2 is YSYEKL. The CDR3 sequence is 13 residues long. Deletions cut 0 bases from V and 13 bases from J, with 15 bases between.

J is TRBJ2-7 and V is TRBV2, with 7 positions matching TRBD2. The germline V gene has CDR1 SNHLY and CDR2 FYNNEI. CDR3 size: 13 residues. V was pared by 4 bases and J by 6 bases, with 6 bases of the junction left unmatched. Written as DNA, the CDR3 is TGTGCCAGCAGTGCGACTAGCTCGGGCGAGCAGTACTTC. It specifies CASSATSSGEQYF.

Of note for this clone: Other DNA sequences in the same sample also yield this CDR3. V is TRBV18 and J is TRBJ1-1; 8 bases align to TRBD1. With V trimmed by 6 bases and J by 4 bases, 4 bases remained unmatched. This CDR3 has 13 amino acids. Germline V gene sequence: CDR1 KGHSH, CDR2 LQKENI. CDR3 DNA sequence: TGTGCCAGCTCGCCTACAGGGGGCACTGAAGCTTTCTTT. It encodes CASSPTGGTEAFF.